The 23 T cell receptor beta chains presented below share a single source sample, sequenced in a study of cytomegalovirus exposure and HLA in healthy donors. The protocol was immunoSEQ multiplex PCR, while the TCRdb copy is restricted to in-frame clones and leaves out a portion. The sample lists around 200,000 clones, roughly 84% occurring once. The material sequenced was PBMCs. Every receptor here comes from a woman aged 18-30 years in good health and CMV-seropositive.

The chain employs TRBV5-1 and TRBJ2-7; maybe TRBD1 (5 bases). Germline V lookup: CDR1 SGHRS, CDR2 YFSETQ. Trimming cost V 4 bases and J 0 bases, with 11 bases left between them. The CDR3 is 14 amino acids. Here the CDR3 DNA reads TGCGCCAGCAGCACCTTAGACAGCTCCTACGAGCAGTACTTC. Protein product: CASSTLDSSYEQYF.

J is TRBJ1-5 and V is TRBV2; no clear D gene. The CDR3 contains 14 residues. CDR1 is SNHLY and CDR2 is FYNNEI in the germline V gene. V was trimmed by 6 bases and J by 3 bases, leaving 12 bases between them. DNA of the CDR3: TGTGCCAGCAGAGAGGGATCAGTCAATCAGCCCCAGCATTTT. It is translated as CASREGSVNQPQHF. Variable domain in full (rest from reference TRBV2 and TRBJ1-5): EPEVTQTPSHQVTQMGQEVILRCVPISNHLYFYWYRQILGQKVEFLVSFYNNEISEKSEIFDDQFSVERPDGSNFTLKIRSTKLEDSAMYFCASREGSVNQPQHFGDGTRLSIL.

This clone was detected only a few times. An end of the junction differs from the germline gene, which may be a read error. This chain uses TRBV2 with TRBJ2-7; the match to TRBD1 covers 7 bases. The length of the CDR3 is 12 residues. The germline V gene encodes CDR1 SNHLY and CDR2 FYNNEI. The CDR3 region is CASSVTIGTAIF. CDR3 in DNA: TGTGCCAGCAGTGTAACTATAGGGACAGCGATCTTC.

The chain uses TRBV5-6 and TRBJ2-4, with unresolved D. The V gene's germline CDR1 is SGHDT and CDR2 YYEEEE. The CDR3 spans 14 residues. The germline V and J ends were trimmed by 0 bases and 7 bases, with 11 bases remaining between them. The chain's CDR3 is CASSLDRVVNIQYF. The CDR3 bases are TGTGCCAGCAGCTTGGATCGGGTAGTGAACATTCAGTACTTC.

The CDR3 sequence is CASSSGTGTGTQYF. The CDR3 nucleotides read TGTGCCAGCAGCTCTGGGACAGGGACGGGGACCCAGTACTTC. The chain combines TRBV5-6 with TRBJ2-5; TRBD1 aligns across 9 bases. The V segment lost 3 bases and the J segment 7 bases; nucleotides outside the gene matches: 7. From germline, CDR1 is SGHDT and CDR2 YYEEEE. The CDR3 is made up of 14 amino acids. The full variable domain, with the rest looked up from reference TRBV5-6 and TRBJ2-5, is DAGVTQSPTHLIKTRGQQVTLRCSPKSGHDTVSWYQQALGQGPQFIFQYYEEEERQRGNFPDRFSGHQFPNYSSELNVNALLLGDSALYLCASSSGTGTGTQYFGPGTRLLVL.

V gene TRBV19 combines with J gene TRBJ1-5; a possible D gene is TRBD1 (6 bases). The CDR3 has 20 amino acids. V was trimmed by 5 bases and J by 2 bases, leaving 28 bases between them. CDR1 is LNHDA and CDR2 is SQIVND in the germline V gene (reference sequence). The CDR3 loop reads CASSPQRGSGTPKGNQPQHF. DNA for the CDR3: TGTGCCAGTAGTCCGCAAAGGGGATCCGGGACACCTAAGGGCAATCAGCCCCAGCATTTT.

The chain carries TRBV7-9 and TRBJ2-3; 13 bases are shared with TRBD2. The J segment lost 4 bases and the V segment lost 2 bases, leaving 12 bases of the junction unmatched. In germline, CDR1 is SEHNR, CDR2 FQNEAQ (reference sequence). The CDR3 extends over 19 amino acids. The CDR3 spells CASSLTSGGAERSPDTQYF. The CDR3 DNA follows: TGTGCCAGCAGCTTAACTAGCGGGGGGGCCGAACGTTCCCCAGATACGCAGTATTTT.

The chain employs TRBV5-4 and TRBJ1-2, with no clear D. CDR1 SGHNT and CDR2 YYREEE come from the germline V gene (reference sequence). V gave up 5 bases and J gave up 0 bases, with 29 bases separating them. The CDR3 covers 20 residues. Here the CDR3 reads CASSGLRGVGGETPNYGYTF. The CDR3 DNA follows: TGTGCCAGCAGTGGGTTGCGCGGTGTTGGAGGCGAGACGCCTAACTATGGCTACACCTTC. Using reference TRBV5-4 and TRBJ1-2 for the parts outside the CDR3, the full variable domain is ETGVTQSPTHLIKTRGQQVTLRCSSQSGHNTVSWYQQALGQGPQFIFQYYREEENGRGNFPPRFSGLQFPNYSSELNVNALELDDSALYLCASSGLRGVGGETPNYGYTFGSGTRLTVV.

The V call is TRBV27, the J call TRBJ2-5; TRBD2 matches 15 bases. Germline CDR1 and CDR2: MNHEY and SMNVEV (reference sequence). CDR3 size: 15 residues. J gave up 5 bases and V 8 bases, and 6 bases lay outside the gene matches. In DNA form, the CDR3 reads TGTGCCAGCCGGACTAGCGGGGGGGCTTTCGAGACCCAGTACTTC. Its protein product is CASRTSGGAFETQYF.

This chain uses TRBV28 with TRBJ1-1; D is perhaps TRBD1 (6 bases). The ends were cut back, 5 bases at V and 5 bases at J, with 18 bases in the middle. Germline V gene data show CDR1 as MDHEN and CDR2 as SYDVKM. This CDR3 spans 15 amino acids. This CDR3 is CASSPPGAGGTEAFF. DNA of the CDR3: TGTGCCAGCAGTCCCCCGGGGGCCGGGGGGACTGAAGCTTTCTTT. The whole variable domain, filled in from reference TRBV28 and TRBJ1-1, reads DVKVTQSSRYLVKRTGEKVFLECVQDMDHENMFWYRQDPGLGLRLIYFSYDVKMKEKGDIPEGYSVSREKKERFSLILESASTNQTSMYLCASSPPGAGGTEAFFGQGTRLTVV.

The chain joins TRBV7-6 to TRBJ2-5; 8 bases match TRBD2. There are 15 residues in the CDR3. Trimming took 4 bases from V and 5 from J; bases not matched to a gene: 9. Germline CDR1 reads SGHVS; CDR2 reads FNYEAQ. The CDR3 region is CASSSPSGLGETQYF. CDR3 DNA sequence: TGTGCCAGCAGCTCGCCTAGCGGGTTAGGGGAGACCCAGTACTTC.

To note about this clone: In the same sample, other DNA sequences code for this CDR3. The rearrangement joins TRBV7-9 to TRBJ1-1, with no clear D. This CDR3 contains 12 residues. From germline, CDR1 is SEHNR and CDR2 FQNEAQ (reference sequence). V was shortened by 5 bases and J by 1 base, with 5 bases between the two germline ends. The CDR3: CASSPRNTEAFF. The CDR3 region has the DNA TGTGCCAGCAGCCCTCGGAACACTGAAGCTTTCTTT. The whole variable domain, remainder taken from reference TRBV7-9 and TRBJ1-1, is DTGVSQNPRHKITKRGQNVTFRCDPISEHNRLYWYRQTLGQGPEFLTYFQNEAQLEKSRLLSDRFSAERPKGSFSTLEIQRTEQGDSAMYLCASSPRNTEAFFGQGTRLTVV.

CDR3 coding DNA: TGCGCCAGCCAGGAGGATCCCGGGACAACCGCCCTAGGGCAGTACTTC. It specifies CASQEDPGTTALGQYF. V gene TRBV5-1 combines with J gene TRBJ2-7; tentative D call: TRBD1 (6 bases). This CDR3 has 16 amino acids. CDR1 is SGHRS and CDR2 is YFSETQ in the germline V gene. V was pared by 7 bases and J by 9 bases, with 29 bases between.

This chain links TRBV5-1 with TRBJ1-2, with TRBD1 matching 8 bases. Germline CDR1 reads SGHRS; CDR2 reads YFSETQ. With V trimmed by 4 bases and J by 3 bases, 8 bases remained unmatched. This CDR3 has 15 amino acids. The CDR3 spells CASSPDRATHYGYTF. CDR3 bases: TGCGCCAGCAGCCCGGACAGGGCTACGCACTATGGCTACACCTTC.

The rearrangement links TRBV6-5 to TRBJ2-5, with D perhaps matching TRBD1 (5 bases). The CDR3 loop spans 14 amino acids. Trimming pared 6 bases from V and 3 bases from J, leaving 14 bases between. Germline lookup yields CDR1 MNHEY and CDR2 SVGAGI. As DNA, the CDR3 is TGTGCCAGCAGCCAATCAGGGCGAAAAGAGACCCAGTACTTC. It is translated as CASSQSGRKETQYF.

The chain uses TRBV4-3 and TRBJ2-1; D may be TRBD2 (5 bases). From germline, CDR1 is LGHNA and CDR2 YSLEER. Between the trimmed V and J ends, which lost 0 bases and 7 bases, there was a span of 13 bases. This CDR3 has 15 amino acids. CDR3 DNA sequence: TGCGCCAGCAGCCAAGATGCGACGGGGTTTAATGAGCAGTTCTTC. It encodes CASSQDATGFNEQFF.

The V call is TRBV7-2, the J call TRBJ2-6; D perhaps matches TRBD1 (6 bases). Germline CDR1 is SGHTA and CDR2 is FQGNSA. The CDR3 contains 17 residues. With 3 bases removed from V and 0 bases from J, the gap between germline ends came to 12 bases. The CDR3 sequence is CASSFRGENSGANVLTF. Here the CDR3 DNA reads TGTGCCAGCAGCTTCAGGGGAGAGAACTCTGGGGCCAACGTCCTGACTTTC.

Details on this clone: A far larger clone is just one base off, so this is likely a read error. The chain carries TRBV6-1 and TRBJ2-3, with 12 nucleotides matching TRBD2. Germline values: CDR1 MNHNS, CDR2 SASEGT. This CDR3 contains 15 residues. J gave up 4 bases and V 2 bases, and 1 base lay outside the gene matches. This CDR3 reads CASSESSGGADTQYF. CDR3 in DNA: TGTGCCAGCAGTGAATCTAGCGGGGGGGCAGATACGCAGTATTTT.

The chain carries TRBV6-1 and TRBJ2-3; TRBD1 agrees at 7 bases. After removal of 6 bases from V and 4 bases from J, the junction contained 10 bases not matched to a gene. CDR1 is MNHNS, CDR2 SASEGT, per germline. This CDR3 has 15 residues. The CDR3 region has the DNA TGTGCCAGCAGGGGAGACAGGGTGAAACCAGATACGCAGTATTTT. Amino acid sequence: CASRGDRVKPDTQYF.

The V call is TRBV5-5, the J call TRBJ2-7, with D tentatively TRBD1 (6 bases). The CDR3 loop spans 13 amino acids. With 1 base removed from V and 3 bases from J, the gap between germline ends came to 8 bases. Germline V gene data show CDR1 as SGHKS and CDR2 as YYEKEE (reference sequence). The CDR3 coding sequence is TGTGCCAGCAGCTTGAGGGACAACTACGAGCAGTACTTC. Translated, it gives CASSLRDNYEQYF.

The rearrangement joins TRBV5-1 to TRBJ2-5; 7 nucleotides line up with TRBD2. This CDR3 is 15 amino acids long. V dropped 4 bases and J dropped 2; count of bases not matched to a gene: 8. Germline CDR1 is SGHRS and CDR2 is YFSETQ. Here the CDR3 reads CASSPTGTIQETQYF. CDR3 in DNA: TGCGCCAGCAGCCCCACGGGGACTATTCAAGAGACCCAGTACTTC.

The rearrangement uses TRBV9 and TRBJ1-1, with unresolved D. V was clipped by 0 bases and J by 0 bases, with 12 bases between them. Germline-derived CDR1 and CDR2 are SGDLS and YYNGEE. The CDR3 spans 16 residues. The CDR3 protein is CASSVGRRSMNTEAFF. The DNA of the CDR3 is TGTGCCAGCAGCGTAGGTAGAAGGAGCATGAACACTGAAGCTTTCTTT.

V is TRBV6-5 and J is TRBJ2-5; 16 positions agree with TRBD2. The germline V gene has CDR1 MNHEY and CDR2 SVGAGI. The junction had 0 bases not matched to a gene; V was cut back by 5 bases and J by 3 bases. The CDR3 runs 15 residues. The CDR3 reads CASSGTSGGEETQYF. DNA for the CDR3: TGTGCCAGCAGTGGGACTAGCGGGGGGGAAGAGACCCAGTACTTC.